Listed here are 5 T cell receptor beta chains from one sample, sequenced in a study of shared clonotypes between healthy human individuals. CD45RO negativity and positive selection for CCR7 defined naive CD8 cells, a population that excluded terminally differentiated effector memory CD45RA+ cells. Produced via immunoSEQ multiplex PCR; TCRdb's table is partial and in-frame only. The sample carries 2 million to 2.5 million clones, 85% to 95% recorded once. The sequenced material came from naive CD8+ T cells from PBMCs. These receptors were obtained from a man younger than 35 in good health. Some clones in this sample may be carry-over from other donors' samples.

The chain combines TRBV5-1 with TRBJ2-1; D is unclear. Trimming stripped 0 bases from V and 9 bases from J, with 13 bases between. The CDR3 runs 14 residues. The germline gives CDR1 SGHRS, CDR2 YFSETQ. Written as DNA, the CDR3 is TGCGCCAGCAGCTTGGAGTCTCCCGGCACTGAGCAGTTCTTC. This codes for CASSLESPGTEQFF.

This chain joins TRBV15 and TRBJ2-7, with a tentative D call TRBD1 (6 bases). V was cut by 5 bases and J by 2 bases, with 16 bases left in between. This CDR3 comprises 15 residues. CDR1 and CDR2 from the germline V gene are LNHNV and YYDKDF (reference sequence). The CDR3 spells CATSGGTGIAYEQYF. The CDR3 DNA follows: TGTGCCACCAGCGGTGGTACAGGGATAGCCTACGAGCAGTACTTC.

The rearrangement joins TRBV21-1 to TRBJ2-1; TRBD1 is the table's D call and was not checked against the DNA. TRBV21-1 is a documented pseudogene. The CDR3 sequence is 18 residues long. The CDR3 sequence is CASSTWDMQTQIYNEQFF. Written as DNA, the CDR3 is TGTGCCAGCAGCACTTGGGACATGCAAACTCAGATATACAATGAGCAGTTCTTC.

The chain couples TRBV13 to TRBJ2-7; D is ambiguous. The germline V gene has CDR1 PRHDT and CDR2 FYEKMQ (reference sequence). The CDR3 runs 12 residues. The V end was cut by 4 bases, the J end by 9 bases, with 13 bases between. The CDR3 loop is CASSYDAGVQYF. The CDR3 region has the DNA TGTGCCAGCAGCTATGATGCCGGAGTGCAGTACTTC.

V and J are TRBV7-6 and TRBJ2-3, with D perhaps TRBD2 (6 bases). Trimming left V 0 bases short and J 2 bases short, with 15 bases between. CDR1 SGHVS and CDR2 FNYEAQ come from the germline V gene. CDR3 length: 17 residues. The DNA of the CDR3 is TGTGCCAGCAGCTTAGCGGGACTTCGCTCCTCCACAGATACGCAGTATTTT. Amino acid sequence: CASSLAGLRSSTDTQYF.